This record looks at one T cell receptor beta chain sequence and its context. Its antigen is unidentified. The junction differs from germline at one of its ends, possibly a read error. It was with 60 Vbeta and 13 Jbeta primers that the PCR ran. Assay: immunoSEQ multiplex PCR; the TCRdb copy retains only in-frame clones and omits some. The table includes roughly 170,000 clones, over 60% detected once. CDR3 length: 12 amino acids. Germline V gene lookup returns CDR1 MDHEN and CDR2 SYDVKM. This record belongs to a study of cytomegalovirus exposure and HLA in healthy donors. Study-wide points: Associated with cytomegalovirus, according to the listing, were 150 to 200 TCR beta chains. In an earlier analysis, most TCR beta V segments were productive about 87% or about 30% of the time.

Sequenced material: PBMCs. This chain links TRBV28 with TRBJ1-2, with D maybe TRBD1 (5 bases). This TCR derives from a girl between 5 and 17 years old in good health and CMV-seronegative. The CDR3 sequence is CASSLWGGQGYF. The CDR3 bases are TGTGCCAGCAGTTTATGGGGTGGGCAGGGATACTTC.